The 17 T cell receptor beta chains reported below all come from one sample, sequenced in a study of shared clonotypes between healthy human individuals. Sequencing used immunoSEQ multiplex PCR; TCRdb keeps in-frame clones, though not all of them. The sample carries roughly 500,000 clones, more than 65% recorded once. Sequencing was carried out using PBMCs. Every receptor here comes from a woman in her thirties or forties in good health. Some clones in this sample may be carry-over from other donors' samples.

A note on this clone: This likely came from a read error, as a far larger clone is one base away. The chain recombines TRBV29-1 with TRBJ1-1; TRBD1 matches 7 bases. Trimming removed 7 bases from V and 5 bases from J; junction bases left unmatched: 10. The CDR3 contains 13 residues. The V gene's germline CDR1 is SQVTM and CDR2 ANQGSEA. The CDR3 coding sequence is TGCAGCGCGGGACAGAGACTAGGGACTGAAGCTTTCTTT. Amino acids: CSAGQRLGTEAFF.

The sample holds a few counts of this clone. The chain carries TRBV11-1 and TRBJ2-1, with 8 nucleotides matching TRBD2. The CDR3 is 16 residues long. The trim removed 4 bases at V and 10 bases at J, leaving 15 bases unmatched. Germline-derived CDR1 and CDR2 are SGHAT and FQDESV (reference sequence). CDR3 amino acids: CASSSPWVSGKSEQFF. The CDR3 nucleotides read TGTGCCAGCAGCTCACCCTGGGTTAGCGGGAAATCGGAGCAGTTCTTC.

The chain joins TRBV11-2 to TRBJ2-7, with D tentatively TRBD2 (5 bases). Germline V gene lookup returns CDR1 SGHAT and CDR2 FQNNGV. The CDR3 runs 14 residues. V lost 3 bases and J 4 bases, leaving 13 bases between the germline ends. The CDR3 region is CASSFLWGAYEQYF. The DNA for the CDR3 is TGTGCCAGCAGCTTTCTGTGGGGAGCATACGAGCAGTACTTC.

The chain couples TRBV27 to TRBJ2-7, with D perhaps TRBD1 or TRBD2 (7 bases each). Germline CDR1 is MNHEY and CDR2 is SMNVEV (reference sequence). The V and J ends lost 5 bases and 2 bases respectively, with 13 bases between them. This CDR3 comprises 14 residues. DNA of the CDR3: TGTGCCAGCAGTATCAGGGGGGGCCCCTACGAGCAGTACTTC. Its translation: CASSIRGGPYEQYF.

As concerns this clone: A read error likely explains this, since a far larger clone differs by one base. This rearrangement joins TRBV6-5 to TRBJ2-7, with D unresolved. The CDR3 has 12 residues. Germline V gene data show CDR1 as MNHEY and CDR2 as SVGAGI. The CDR3 nucleotides read TGTGCCCGCGCGCTAGGTATGTACGAGAAGTACTTC. This encodes CARALGMYEKYF.

The rearrangement joins TRBV28 to TRBJ1-2; D not certain. Germline-derived CDR1 and CDR2 are MDHEN and SYDVKM. The CDR3 length is 15 residues. The germline V and J ends were trimmed by 3 bases and 8 bases, with 19 bases remaining between them. CDR3 sequence: CASSLDGRGQRGYTF. CDR3 coding DNA: TGTGCCAGCAGTTTGGACGGGAGAGGCCAGAGAGGCTACACCTTC.

Concerning this clone: A far larger clone lies a single base away; this is likely a read error. Other DNA sequences from this sample encode an identical CDR3 as well. V and J are TRBV5-1 and TRBJ2-7; TRBD2 matches 13 bases. There are 20 residues in the CDR3. Germline loops: CDR1 SGHRS, CDR2 YFSETQ. The DNA for the CDR3 is TGCGCCAGCAGCTTGGACTGGGGACTAGCGGGACTCACCCCCACCTATGAGCAGTACTTC. Its translation: CASSLDWGLAGLTPTYEQYF.

The chain employs TRBV28 and TRBJ2-1; 7 nucleotides match TRBD2. The CDR3 spans 15 residues. V shed 2 bases, J shed 7 bases, and the junction held 8 bases outside the gene matches. The V gene's germline CDR1 is MDHEN and CDR2 SYDVKM. The CDR3 DNA sequence: TGTGCCAGCAGTTTAAGGAGGGGCGGGAGTAATGAGCAGTTCTTC. Its protein is CASSLRRGGSNEQFF.

The gene calls are TRBV28 and TRBJ2-1, with 8 bases that match TRBD2. The CDR3 runs to 16 residues. J lost 5 bases, V lost 2 bases, and 8 bases had no gene match. The V gene's germline CDR1 is MDHEN and CDR2 SYDVKM. CDR3 nucleotides: TGTGCCAGCAGTTTAAGAGGGCTAGCGGGCCACAATGAGCAGTTCTTC. Its translation is CASSLRGLAGHNEQFF.

As to this clone: A far larger clone is one nucleotide away, so this likely arose from a read error. This chain links TRBV29-1 with TRBJ2-5; no clear D. With the DNA end fitting TRBJ2-7 better, the J assignment may be wrong. Looked up from germline, CDR1 is SQVTM and CDR2 is ANQGSEA. The CDR3 has 13 residues. The CDR3: CSVEGYYSYEQYF. The CDR3 bases are TGCAGCGTTGAGGGGTACTACTCCTACGAGCAGTACTTC.

Only one count was recorded for this clone. V usage is TRBV2 and J usage is TRBJ2-7; TRBD1 might be the D (5 bases). The CDR3 is 11 amino acids. The V gene lost 10 bases and the J gene lost 1 base, with 8 bases spanning the gap. CDR1 is SNHLY, CDR2 FYNNEI, per germline. CDR3 bases: TGTGCCACCCAGGGTTCCTACGAGCAGTACTTC. Translating gives CATQGSYEQYF.

A single count supports this clone. The chain recombines TRBV28 with TRBJ2-7, with a tentative D call TRBD2 (6 bases). Trimming cost V 3 bases and J 2 bases, with 14 bases left between them. The germline CDR1 and CDR2 sequences are MDHEN and SYDVKM. The CDR3 runs to 15 residues. The CDR3 nucleotides read TGTGCCAGCAGTTTCGCTAGCGCTAGACCCTACGAGCAGTACTTC. Residues: CASSFASARPYEQYF.

The genes are TRBV2 and TRBJ1-1; no definite D call. V was pared by 8 bases and J by 5 bases, with 12 bases between. This CDR3 comprises 12 residues. CDR1 is SNHLY and CDR2 is FYNNEI in the germline V gene. CDR3 nucleotide sequence: TGTGCCAGCCTTCTCGGGGTAACTGAAGCTTTCTTT. Translated, it gives CASLLGVTEAFF.

The J gene is TRBJ2-7, the V gene TRBV10-3, with TRBD2 identical over 7 bases. The V gene's germline CDR1 is ENHRY and CDR2 SYGVKD. This CDR3 contains 14 residues. J was trimmed by 4 bases and V by 9 bases; bases with no gene match: 12. Here the CDR3 DNA reads TGTGCCATAAGTAGGGGCGGGAGCTTATACGAGCAGTACTTC. Translated: CAISRGGSLYEQYF.

The chain employs TRBV7-9 and TRBJ1-2; D is uncertain. CDR3 size: 12 residues. The germline gives CDR1 SEHNR, CDR2 FQNEAQ (reference sequence). Trimming pared 11 bases from V and 4 bases from J, leaving 14 bases between. The CDR3 loop reads CALGGRSYGYTF. The CDR3 DNA sequence: TGTGCCCTCGGTGGCAGGAGCTATGGCTACACCTTC.

In the case of this clone: A read error is likely here: a far larger clone is one base away. Other DNA sequences in this sample translate to the same CDR3. The rearrangement joins TRBV29-1 to TRBJ1-2; D might be TRBD1 (6 bases). The CDR3 runs to 15 residues. Germline V gives CDR1 SQVTM, CDR2 ANQGSEA. The CDR3 DNA reads TGCAGCGTTGCTTATACCTCGGGATGGGGGCAGGGCTATACCTTC. Its translation is CSVAYTSGWGQGYTF.

Remarks on this clone: Germline and junction disagree at one end, which may indicate a read error. This sample includes further DNA sequences coding for the same CDR3. The rearrangement joins TRBV29-1 to TRBJ1-2; D not certain. Germline-derived CDR1 and CDR2 are SQVTM and ANQGSEA. The CDR3 loop spans 11 amino acids. CDR3 in amino acids: CGESSNYGYTF. CDR3 DNA sequence: TGTGGCGAGTCCTCAAACTATGGCTACACCTTC.